The entry that follows covers one T cell receptor beta chain sequence. The entry originates in a study of blood T cell repertoires in COVID-19. Overall study: Acute and convalescent COVID-19 samples came from the United States, Italy and Spain.

Per the study methods: Estimation of nucleated cell counts relied on the amplification of reference gene primers. The protocol was immunoSEQ multiplex PCR, while the TCRdb copy is restricted to in-frame clones and leaves out a portion. V and J calls and clone size come straight from that table; D and trimming were deduced from the DNA. The sample shows under 500,000 clones, roughly 87% of them seen only once. Enrolled through a virtual design, the participants were between roughly 18 and 95 years of age and came from some 26 US areas. Self-reported history from a screening survey and questionnaire set each donor's cohort. Trimming shortened V by 4 bases and J by 5 bases, and 12 bases separated the two germline ends. CDR1 is ENHRY and CDR2 is SYGVKD in the germline V gene. This CDR3 is 13 amino acids long.

The sequencing input was PBMCs or T cells enriched from blood (not recorded which). This receptor was obtained from a woman aged 18 to 35 with acute COVID-19. The chain carries TRBV10-3 and TRBJ2-7; D gene uncertain. This CDR3 is CAISAGEMDEQYF. CDR3 DNA: TGTGCCATCAGTGCGGGTGAAATGGACGAGCAGTACTTC.